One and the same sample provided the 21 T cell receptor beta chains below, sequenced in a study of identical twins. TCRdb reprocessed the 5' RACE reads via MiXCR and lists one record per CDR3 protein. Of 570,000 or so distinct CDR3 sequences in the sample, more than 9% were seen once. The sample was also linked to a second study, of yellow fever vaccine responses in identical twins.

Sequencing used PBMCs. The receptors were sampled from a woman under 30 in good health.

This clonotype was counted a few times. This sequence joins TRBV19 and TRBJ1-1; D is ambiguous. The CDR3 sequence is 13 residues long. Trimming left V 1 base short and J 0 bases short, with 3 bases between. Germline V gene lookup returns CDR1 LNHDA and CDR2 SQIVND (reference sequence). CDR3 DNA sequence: TGTGCCAGTAGTATAGTTGTGAACACTGAAGCTTTCTTT. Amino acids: CASSIVVNTEAFF.

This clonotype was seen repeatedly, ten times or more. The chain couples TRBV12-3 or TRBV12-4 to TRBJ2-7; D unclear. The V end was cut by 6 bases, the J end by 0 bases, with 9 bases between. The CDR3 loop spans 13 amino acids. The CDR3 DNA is TGTGCCAGCAGGGAGTCCTCCTCCTACGAGCAGTACTTC. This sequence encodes CASRESSSYEQYF.

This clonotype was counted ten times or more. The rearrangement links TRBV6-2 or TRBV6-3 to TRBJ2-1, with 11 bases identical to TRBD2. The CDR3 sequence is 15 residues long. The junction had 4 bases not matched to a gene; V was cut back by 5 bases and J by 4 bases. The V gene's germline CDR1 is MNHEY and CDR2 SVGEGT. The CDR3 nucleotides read TGTGCCAGCAGTCCGACTAGCGGGGAGTACAATGAGCAGTTCTTC. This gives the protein CASSPTSGEYNEQFF.

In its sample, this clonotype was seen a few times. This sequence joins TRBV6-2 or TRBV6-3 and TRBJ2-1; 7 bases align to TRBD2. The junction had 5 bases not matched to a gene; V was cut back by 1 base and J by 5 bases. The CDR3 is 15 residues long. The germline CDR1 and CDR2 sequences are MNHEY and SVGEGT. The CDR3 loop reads CASSYLAGVNNEQFF. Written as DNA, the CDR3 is TGTGCCAGCAGTTACTTGGCGGGAGTGAACAATGAGCAGTTCTTC.

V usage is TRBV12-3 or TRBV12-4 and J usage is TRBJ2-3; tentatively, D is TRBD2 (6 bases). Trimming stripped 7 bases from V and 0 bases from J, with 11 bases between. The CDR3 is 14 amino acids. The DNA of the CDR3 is TGTGCCAGCATTCCGGGACTCAGCACAGATACGCAGTATTTT. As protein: CASIPGLSTDTQYF.

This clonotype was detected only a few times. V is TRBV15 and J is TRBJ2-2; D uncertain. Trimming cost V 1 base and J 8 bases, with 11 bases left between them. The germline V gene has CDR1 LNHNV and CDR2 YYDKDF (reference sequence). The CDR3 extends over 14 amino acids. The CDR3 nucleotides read TGTGCCACCAGCAGAGCATCCAATGCGGGGGAGCTGTTTTTT. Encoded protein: CATSRASNAGELFF.

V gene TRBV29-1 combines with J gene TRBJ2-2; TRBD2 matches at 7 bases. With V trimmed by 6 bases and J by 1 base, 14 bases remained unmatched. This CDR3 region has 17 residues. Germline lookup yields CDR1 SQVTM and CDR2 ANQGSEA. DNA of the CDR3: TGCAGCGTCCTCCTAGGGTCGGGGAGGGGGAACACCGGGGAGCTGTTTTTT. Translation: CSVLLGSGRGNTGELFF.

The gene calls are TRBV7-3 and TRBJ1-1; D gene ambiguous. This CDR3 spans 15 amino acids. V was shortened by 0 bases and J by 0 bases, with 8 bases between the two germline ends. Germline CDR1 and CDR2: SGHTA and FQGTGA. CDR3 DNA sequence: TGTGCCAGCAGCTTAACGGGCCAGATGAACACTGAAGCTTTCTTT. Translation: CASSLTGQMNTEAFF. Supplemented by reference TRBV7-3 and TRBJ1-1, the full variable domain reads GAGVSQTPSNKVTEKGKYVELRCDPISGHTALYWYRQSLGQGPEFLIYFQGTGAADDSGLPNDRFFAVRPEGSVSTLKIQRTERGDSAVYLCASSLTGQMNTEAFFGQGTRLTVV.

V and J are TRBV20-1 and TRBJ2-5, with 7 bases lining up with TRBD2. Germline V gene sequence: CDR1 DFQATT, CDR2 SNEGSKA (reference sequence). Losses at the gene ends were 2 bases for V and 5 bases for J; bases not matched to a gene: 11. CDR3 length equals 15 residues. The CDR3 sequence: CSARNPGLQRETQYF. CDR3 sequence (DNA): TGCAGTGCTAGAAATCCGGGACTACAAAGGGAGACCCAGTACTTC.

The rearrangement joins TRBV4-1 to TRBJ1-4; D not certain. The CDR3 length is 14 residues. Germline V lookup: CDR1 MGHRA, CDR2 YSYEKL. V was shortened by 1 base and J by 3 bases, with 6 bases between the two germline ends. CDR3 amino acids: CASSQVVPNEKLFF. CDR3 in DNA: TGCGCCAGCAGCCAAGTTGTACCTAATGAAAAACTGTTTTTT.

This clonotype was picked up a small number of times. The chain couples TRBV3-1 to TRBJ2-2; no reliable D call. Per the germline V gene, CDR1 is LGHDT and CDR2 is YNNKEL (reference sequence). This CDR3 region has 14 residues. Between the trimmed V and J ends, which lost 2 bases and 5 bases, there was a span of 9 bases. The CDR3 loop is CASSQLGLTGELFF. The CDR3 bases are TGTGCCAGCAGCCAACTGGGGTTGACCGGGGAGCTGTTTTTT.

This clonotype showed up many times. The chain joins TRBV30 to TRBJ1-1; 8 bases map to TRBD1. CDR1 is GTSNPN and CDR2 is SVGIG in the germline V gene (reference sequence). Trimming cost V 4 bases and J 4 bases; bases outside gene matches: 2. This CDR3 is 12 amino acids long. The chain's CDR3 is CAWTGGGTEAFF. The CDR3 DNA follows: TGTGCCTGGACAGGGGGCGGCACTGAAGCTTTCTTT.

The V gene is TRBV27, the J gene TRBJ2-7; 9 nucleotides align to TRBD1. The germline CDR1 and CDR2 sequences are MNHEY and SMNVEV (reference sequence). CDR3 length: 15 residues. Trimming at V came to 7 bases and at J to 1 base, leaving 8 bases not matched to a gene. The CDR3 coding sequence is TGTGCCAGCACTTACTCCGGGACAGGGTCCTACGAGCAGTACTTC. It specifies CASTYSGTGSYEQYF.

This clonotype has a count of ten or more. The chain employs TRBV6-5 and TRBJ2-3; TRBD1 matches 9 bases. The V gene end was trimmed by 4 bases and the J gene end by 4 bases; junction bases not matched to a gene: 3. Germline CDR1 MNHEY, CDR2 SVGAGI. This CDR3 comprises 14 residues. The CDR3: CASSWTGEADTQYF. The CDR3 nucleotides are TGTGCCAGCAGTTGGACAGGGGAAGCAGATACGCAGTATTTT.

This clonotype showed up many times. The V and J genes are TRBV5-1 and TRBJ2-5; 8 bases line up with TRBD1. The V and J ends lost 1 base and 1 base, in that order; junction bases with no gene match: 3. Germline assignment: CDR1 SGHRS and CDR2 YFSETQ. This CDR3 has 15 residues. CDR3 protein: CASSLQGAPQETQYF. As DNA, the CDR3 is TGCGCCAGCAGCTTGCAGGGGGCCCCCCAAGAGACCCAGTACTTC.

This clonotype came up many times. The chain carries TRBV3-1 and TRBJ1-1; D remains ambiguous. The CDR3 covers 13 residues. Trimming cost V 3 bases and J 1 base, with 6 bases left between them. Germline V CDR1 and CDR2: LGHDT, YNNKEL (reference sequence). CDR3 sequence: CASSHSGNTEAFF. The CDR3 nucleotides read TGTGCCAGCAGCCATTCGGGGAACACTGAAGCTTTCTTT.

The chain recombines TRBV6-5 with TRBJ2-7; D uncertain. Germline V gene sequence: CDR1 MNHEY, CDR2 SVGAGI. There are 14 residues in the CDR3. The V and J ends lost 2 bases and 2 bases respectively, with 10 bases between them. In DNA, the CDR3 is TGTGCCAGCAGTTACGTCGGCGGACCCTACGAGCAGTACTTC. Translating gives CASSYVGGPYEQYF.

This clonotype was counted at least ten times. CDR3 sequence reads: CASRLTAADNQPQHF. As DNA, the CDR3 is TGTGCCAGCAGGTTGACGGCAGCAGACAATCAGCCCCAGCATTTT. V gene TRBV12-3 or TRBV12-4 combines with J gene TRBJ1-5; D is uncertain. CDR3 size: 15 residues. V lost 6 bases, J lost 3 bases, and 15 bases lay in between.

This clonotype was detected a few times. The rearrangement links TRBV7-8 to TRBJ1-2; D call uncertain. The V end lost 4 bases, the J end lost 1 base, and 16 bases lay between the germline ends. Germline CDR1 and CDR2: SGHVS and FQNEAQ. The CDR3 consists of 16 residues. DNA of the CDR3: TGTGCCAGCAGCTCCCTCCGGCAGGTCTATAACTATGGCTACACCTTC. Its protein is CASSSLRQVYNYGYTF.

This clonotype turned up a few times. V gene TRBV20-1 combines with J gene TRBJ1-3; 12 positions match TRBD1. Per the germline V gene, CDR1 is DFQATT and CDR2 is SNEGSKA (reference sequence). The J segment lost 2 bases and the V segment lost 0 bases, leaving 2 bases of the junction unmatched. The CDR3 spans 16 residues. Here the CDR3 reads CSARDGTGGPGNTIYF. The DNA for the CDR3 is TGCAGTGCTAGAGATGGGACAGGGGGCCCTGGAAACACCATATATTTT.

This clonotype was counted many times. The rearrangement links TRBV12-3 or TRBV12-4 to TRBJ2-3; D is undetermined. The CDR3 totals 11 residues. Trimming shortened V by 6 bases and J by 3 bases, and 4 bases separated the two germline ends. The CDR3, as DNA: TGTGCCAGCAGGTTGACAGATACGCAGTATTTT. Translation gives CASRLTDTQYF.